These T cell receptor beta chains were read from a single sample in a study. TCRdb called the RT-PCR reads again in MiXCR, with one record for every CDR3 protein. The profile covers fewer than 800,000 distinct CDR3 sequences, with approximately 15% appearing a single time and roughly 3.9% taken by the ten largest. The material sequenced was memory CD4+ T cells from blood. These receptors were collected from a female donor in good health, serving as a healthy control. CDR3s include the opening cysteine and the closing phenylalanine or tryptophan. The order of the fields is V gene, J gene, clone size, D gene, CDR3 DNA, CDR3 protein. The D gene is left open where the match is weak. Not every row has a clone size; where given, it reads once, few, many or a size class.

V: TRBV10-3; J: TRBJ2-7; size: .; D: .; DNA: TGTGCCATCAGGGAACAGCCGATGCAGTCCTACGAGCAGTACTTC; CDR3: CAIREQPMQSYEQYF
V: TRBV20-1; J: TRBJ2-2; size: few; D: .; DNA: TGCAGTGCTGATCACTCGGGTCTGGGGACCGGGGAGCTGTTTTTT; CDR3: CSADHSGLGTGELFF
V: TRBV11-2; J: TRBJ2-1; size: .; D: TRBD1; DNA: TGTGCCAGCAGCTTACTCCAACGACAGGGGGCTCGGTACAATGAGCAGTTCTTC; CDR3: CASSLLQRQGARYNEQFF
V: TRBV11-1; J: TRBJ1-6; size: few; D: .; DNA: TGTGCCAGCAGCAGACTGGAGGGTTCACCCCTCCACTTT; CDR3: CASSRLEGSPLHF
V: TRBV20-1; J: TRBJ2-7; size: many; D: TRBD1; DNA: TGCAGTGCTAGAACGGGACAGGCCTCCTACGAGCAGTACTTC; CDR3: CSARTGQASYEQYF
V: TRBV3-1; J: TRBJ2-1; size: .; D: TRBD2; DNA: TGTGCCAGCAGCCAAGGGGCGGGACTACACAATGAGCAGTTCTTC; CDR3: CASSQGAGLHNEQFF
V: TRBV20-1; J: TRBJ2-7; size: .; D: TRBD1; DNA: TGCAGTGCTACTTACCCCCAGGGGGCTCACGACTCCTACGAGCAGTACTTC; CDR3: CSATYPQGAHDSYEQYF
V: TRBV10-2; J: TRBJ1-5; size: many; D: .; DNA: TGCGCCAGCAGCGATAGACAGTTCAATCAGCCCCAGCATTTT; CDR3: CASSDRQFNQPQHF
V: TRBV6-5; J: TRBJ2-7; size: .; D: .; DNA: TGTGCCAGCAGTTACGGAGCTTTCTACGAGCAGTACTTC; CDR3: CASSYGAFYEQYF
V: TRBV12-3/TRBV12-4; J: TRBJ1-3; size: .; D: .; DNA: TGTGCCAGCAAGCCTCCAGGGGAAACGGCTGGAAACACCATATATTTT; CDR3: CASKPPGETAGNTIYF
V: TRBV12-3/TRBV12-4; J: TRBJ1-1; size: .; D: .; DNA: TGTGCCAGCAGTTTTGGGGGGGGGAACGCTTTCTTT; CDR3: CASSFGGGNAFF